The present T cell receptor (beta chain) was sequenced within a study of T-cell memory formation after mild COVID-19. The CDR3 is 16 residues long. The germline V gene encodes CDR1 GTSNPN and CDR2 SVGIG (reference sequence). The V end was cut by 3 bases, the J end by 5 bases, with 20 bases between. Constant-segment primers and 5'RACE yielded cDNA libraries for TCR alpha and TCR beta, each carrying sample barcodes and UMIs. TCRdb analysed the 5' RACE reads with MiXCR anew, one entry per CDR3 protein. Of around 530,000 distinct CDR3 sequences listed, about 20% were seen once; the top ten hold roughly 8.3%.

V usage is TRBV30 and J usage is TRBJ2-1; TRBD1 or TRBD2 may be the D gene (5 bases each). The source is an adult woman who had mild COVID-19 (a few samples of this study predate the infection). Cell type and time point are not known. The sample was PBMCs or a T cell subset sorted from them (not recorded which). The CDR3 spells CAWSRSRGVSHNEQFF. The DNA of the CDR3 is TGTGCCTGGAGCCGCTCTAGGGGAGTCAGCCACAATGAGCAGTTCTTC.